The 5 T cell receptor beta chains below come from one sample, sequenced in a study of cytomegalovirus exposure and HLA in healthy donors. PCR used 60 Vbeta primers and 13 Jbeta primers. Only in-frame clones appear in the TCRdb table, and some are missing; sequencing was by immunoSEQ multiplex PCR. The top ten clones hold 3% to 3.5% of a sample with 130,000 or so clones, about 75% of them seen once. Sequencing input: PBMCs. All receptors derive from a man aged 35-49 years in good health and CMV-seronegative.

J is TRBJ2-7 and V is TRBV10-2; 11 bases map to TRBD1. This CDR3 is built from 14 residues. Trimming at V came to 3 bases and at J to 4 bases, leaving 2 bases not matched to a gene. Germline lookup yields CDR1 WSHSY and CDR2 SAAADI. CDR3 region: CASSDGQGAYEQYF. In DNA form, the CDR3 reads TGCGCCAGCAGTGACGGACAGGGGGCGTACGAGCAGTACTTC.

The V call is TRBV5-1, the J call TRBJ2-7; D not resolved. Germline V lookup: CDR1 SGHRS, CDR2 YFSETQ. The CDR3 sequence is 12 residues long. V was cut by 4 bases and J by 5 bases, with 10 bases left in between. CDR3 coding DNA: TGCGCCAGCAGCAAAGATGCGGACGAGCAGTACTTC. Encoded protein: CASSKDADEQYF.

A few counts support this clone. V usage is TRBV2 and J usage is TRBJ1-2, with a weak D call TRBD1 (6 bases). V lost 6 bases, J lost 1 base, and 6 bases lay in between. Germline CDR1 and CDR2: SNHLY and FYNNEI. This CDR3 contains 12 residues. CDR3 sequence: CASRGGNYGYTF. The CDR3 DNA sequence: TGTGCCAGCAGAGGGGGTAACTATGGCTACACCTTC. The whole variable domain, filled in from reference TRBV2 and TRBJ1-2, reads EPEVTQTPSHQVTQMGQEVILRCVPISNHLYFYWYRQILGQKVEFLVSFYNNEISEKSEIFDDQFSVERPDGSNFTLKIRSTKLEDSAMYFCASRGGNYGYTFGSGTRLTVV.

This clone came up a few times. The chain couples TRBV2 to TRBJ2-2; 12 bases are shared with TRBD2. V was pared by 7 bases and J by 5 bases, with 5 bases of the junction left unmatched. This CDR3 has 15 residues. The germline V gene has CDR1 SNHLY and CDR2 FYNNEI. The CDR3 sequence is CASIPSGGATGELFF. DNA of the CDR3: TGTGCCAGCATTCCTAGCGGGGGGGCAACCGGGGAGCTGTTTTTT.

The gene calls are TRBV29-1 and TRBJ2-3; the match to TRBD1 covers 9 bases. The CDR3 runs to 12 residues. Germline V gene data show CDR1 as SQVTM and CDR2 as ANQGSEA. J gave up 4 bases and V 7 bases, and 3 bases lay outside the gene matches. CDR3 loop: CSDRDRADTQYF. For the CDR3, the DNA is TGCAGCGACAGGGACAGGGCAGATACGCAGTATTTT.